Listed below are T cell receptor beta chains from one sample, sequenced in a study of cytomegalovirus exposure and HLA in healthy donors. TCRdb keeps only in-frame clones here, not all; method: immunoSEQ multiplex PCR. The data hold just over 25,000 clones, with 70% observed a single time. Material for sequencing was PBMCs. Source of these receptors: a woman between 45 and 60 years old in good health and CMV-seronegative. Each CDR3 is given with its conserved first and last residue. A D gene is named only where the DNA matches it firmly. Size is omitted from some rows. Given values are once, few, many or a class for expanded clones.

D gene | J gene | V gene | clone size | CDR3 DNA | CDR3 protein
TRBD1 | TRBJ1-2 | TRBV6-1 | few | TGTGCCAGCAGCTGGGACAGGGCGGGCTACACCTTC | CASSWDRAGYTF
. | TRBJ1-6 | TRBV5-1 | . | TGCGCCAGCAGAGAGGCAGGGGAGACTTCACCCCTCCACTTT | CASREAGETSPLHF
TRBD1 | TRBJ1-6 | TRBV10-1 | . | TGCGCCAGCAGTGAAAACAGGGGGATTTATAATTCACCCCTCCACTTT | CASSENRGIYNSPLHF
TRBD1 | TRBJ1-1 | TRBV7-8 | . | TGTGCCAGCAGCTTAGAAGGGGGCCTGGGGGCTGAAGCTTTCTTT | CASSLEGGLGAEAFF
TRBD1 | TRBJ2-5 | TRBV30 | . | TGTGCCTGGGGGATTGACAGGGTGGAAGAGACCCAGTACTTC | CAWGIDRVEETQYF
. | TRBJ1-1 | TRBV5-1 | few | TGCGCCAGCAGCCTGGCGGGTCTCCAGGAAGCTTTCTTT | CASSLAGLQEAFF
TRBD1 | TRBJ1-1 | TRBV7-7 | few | TGTGCTAGCCCACACGCCAAACGGACCGGGACAGTGAACACTGAAGCTTTCTTT | CASPHAKRTGTVNTEAFF
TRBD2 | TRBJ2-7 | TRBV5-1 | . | TGCGCCAGCAGCTTGGGACCCACAAGCGGGAGCGTCGACGAGCAGTACTTC | CASSLGPTSGSVDEQYF
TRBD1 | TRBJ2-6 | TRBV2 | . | TGTGCCAGCACAGGGGGCAAGTCGGGTGGGGCCAACGTCCTGACTTTC | CASTGGKSGGANVLTF
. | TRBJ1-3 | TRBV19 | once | TGTGCCAGTAGCCTTAGCCCTGGAAACACCATATATTTT | CASSLSPGNTIYF
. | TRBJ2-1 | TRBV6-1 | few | TGTGCCAGCAGTGATAGTTTGATACCCTACAATGAGCAGTTCTTC | CASSDSLIPYNEQFF
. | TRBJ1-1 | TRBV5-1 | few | TGCGCCAGCAGCTTCTCACAGGGAGTGGGCACTGAAGCTTTCTTT | CASSFSQGVGTEAFF
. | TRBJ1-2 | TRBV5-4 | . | TGTGCCAGCAGCTTGTCCGCGACCGTAATCTTTGGGGCGGATGGCTACACCTTC | CASSLSATVIFGADGYTF
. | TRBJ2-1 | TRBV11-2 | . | TGTGCCAGCAGCCGCCGACGCGGGACGAGAGGCAATGAGCAGTTCTTC | CASSRRRGTRGNEQFF
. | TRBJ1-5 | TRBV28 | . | TGTGCCAGCAGTTTCGACAGTCAGCCCCAGCATTTT | CASSFDSQPQHF
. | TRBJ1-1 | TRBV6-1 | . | TGTGCCAGCAATCCGACAGGAGTTAACACTGAAGCTTTCTTT | CASNPTGVNTEAFF
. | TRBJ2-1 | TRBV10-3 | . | TGTGCCATCAGTGAGTCGAAATCAAGAGTTGGGGCAAGCGATGAGCAGTTCTTC | CAISESKSRVGASDEQFF
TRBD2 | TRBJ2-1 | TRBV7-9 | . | TGTGCCAGCAGCCCCGGGACTAGCGGCGACAATGAGCAGTTCTTC | CASSPGTSGDNEQFF
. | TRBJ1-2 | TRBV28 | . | TGTGCCAGCACCAGGGCATCTATGTCAGGCTACACCTTC | CASTRASMSGYTF
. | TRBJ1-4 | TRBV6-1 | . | TGTGCCAGCAAGAGGAGGCAGGAGGGTGAAAAACTGTTTTTT | CASKRRQEGEKLFF
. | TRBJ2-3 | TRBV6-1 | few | TGTGCCAGCAGGGGGGCGAATACGCAGTATTTT | CASRGANTQYF
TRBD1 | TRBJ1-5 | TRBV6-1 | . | TGTGCCAGCAGTTCTGCGACAGGGGGCAATCAGCCCCAGCATTTT | CASSSATGGNQPQHF
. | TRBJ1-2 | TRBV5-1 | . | TGCGCCAGCAGCTCCGGCACAGGACACTATGGCTACACCTTC | CASSSGTGHYGYTF
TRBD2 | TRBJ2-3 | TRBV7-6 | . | TGTGCCAGCAGCCGCAGCGGGAACACAGATACGCAGTATTTT | CASSRSGNTDTQYF
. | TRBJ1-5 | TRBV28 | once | TGTGCCAGCAGACAGGGCCTTAATAGCAATCAGCCCCAGCATTTT | CASRQGLNSNQPQHF
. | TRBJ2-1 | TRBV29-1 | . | TGCAGCGTTGAATCGAGGAATGAGCAGTTCTTC | CSVESRNEQFF
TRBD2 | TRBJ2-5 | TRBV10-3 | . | TGTGCCTCGGGGGGGAGCCAAGAGACCCAGTACTTC | CASGGSQETQYF
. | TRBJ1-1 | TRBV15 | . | TGTGCCACCAGCAGAGATCCACTCGTTTCTGAAGCTTTCTTT | CATSRDPLVSEAFF
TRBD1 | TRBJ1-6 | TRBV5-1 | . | TGCGCCAGCAGCTTGGGGGGAACCGGGACAGGGCTTTCACCCCTCCACTTT | CASSLGGTGTGLSPLHF
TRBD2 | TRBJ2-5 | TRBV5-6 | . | TGTGCCAGCAGCGTGGGACTAGCGGGGGGGCAAGAGACCCAGTACTTC | CASSVGLAGGQETQYF
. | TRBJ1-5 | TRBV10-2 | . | TGCGCCAGCAGTCGTCGACTGGGCAATCAGCCCCAGCATTTT | CASSRRLGNQPQHF
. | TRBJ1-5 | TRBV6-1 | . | TGTGCCACCGCCTTGACTATCTTCAATCAGCCCCAGCATTTT | CATALTIFNQPQHF
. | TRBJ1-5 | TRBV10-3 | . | TGTGCCATCAGTGAGGTCAGTCAGCCCCAGCATTTT | CAISEVSQPQHF
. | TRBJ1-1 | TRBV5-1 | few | TGCGCCAGCCACGAGGGGAACACTGAAGCTTTCTTT | CASHEGNTEAFF
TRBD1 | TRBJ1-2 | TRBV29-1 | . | TGCAGCGTTGGGACAGGCAACTATGGCTACACCTTC | CSVGTGNYGYTF
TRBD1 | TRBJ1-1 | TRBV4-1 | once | TGCGCCAGCAGCCCCTCACCAAAACAGGGGAGGCCTGAAGCTTTCTTT | CASSPSPKQGRPEAFF
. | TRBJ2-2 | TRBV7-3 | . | TGTGCCAGTAGTAGGGGGAACACCGGGGAGCTGTTTTTT | CASSRGNTGELFF
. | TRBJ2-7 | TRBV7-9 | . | TGTGCCAGCAGCCACCCCGCGAGAGTGGGGAGCTACGAGCAGTACTTC | CASSHPARVGSYEQYF
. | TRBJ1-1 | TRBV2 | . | TGTGCCAGCAGTGAAGCGGCGCCTAGTGAAGCTTTCTTT | CASSEAAPSEAFF
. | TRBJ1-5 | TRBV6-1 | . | TGTGCCAGCAGTATACAGCATAGCAATCAGCCCCAGCATTTT | CASSIQHSNQPQHF
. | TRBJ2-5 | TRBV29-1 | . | TGCAGCGTCCTCGGACAGCGAGAGACCCAGTACTTC | CSVLGQRETQYF
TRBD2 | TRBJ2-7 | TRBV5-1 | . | TGCGCCAGCACCGAGACTAGCGGAACCTACGAGCAGTACTTC | CASTETSGTYEQYF
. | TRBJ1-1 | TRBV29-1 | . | TGCAGCGTTGTCCCCTCAGAGGGAGCTTTCTTT | CSVVPSEGAFF
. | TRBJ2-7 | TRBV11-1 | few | TGTGCCAGCAGCTTAGAAAGGATCCCAGTGAGGGAGCAGTACTTC | CASSLERIPVREQYF
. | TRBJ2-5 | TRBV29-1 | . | TGCAGCATGGGGGGACGGGAGACCCAGTACTTC | CSMGGRETQYF
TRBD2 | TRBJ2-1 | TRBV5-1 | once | TGCGCCAGCAGCTCCTTGGCTAGCGGGAGAAACAATGAGCAGTTCTTC | CASSSLASGRNNEQFF
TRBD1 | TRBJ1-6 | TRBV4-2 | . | TGTGCCAGCAGCGGACAGGGTGGCGATAGTTCACCCCTCCACTTT | CASSGQGGDSSPLHF